These T cell receptor beta chains were read from a single sample in a study of cytomegalovirus exposure and HLA in healthy donors. Sequencing was performed with immunoSEQ multiplex PCR; in TCRdb, only in-frame clones are kept and a portion is missing. The sample totals 60,000 to 80,000 clones. Sequencing input: PBMCs. The receptor source for this set is a man aged 40-49 years in good health and CMV-seronegative. CDR3s include the opening cysteine and the closing phenylalanine or tryptophan. The D gene is left open where the match is weak. Not all rows give a size; the values are once, few, many and, for expanded clones, a class.

TRBV19	-	TRBD2	TRBJ2-1	CASTGSGGPSLTYNEQFF	TGTGCCAGTACGGGCAGCGGGGGGCCTTCTCTAACTTACAATGAGCAGTTCTTC
TRBV7-2	-	TRBD2	TRBJ2-3	CASSLLVGLAGESTDTQYF	TGTGCCAGCAGCTTATTAGTGGGACTAGCGGGAGAAAGCACAGATACGCAGTATTTT
TRBV7-9	-	-	TRBJ1-4	CASSELNEKLFF	TGTGCCAGCAGCGAACTCAATGAAAAACTGTTTTTT
TRBV27	-	-	TRBJ2-5	CASSPLRTEEETQYF	TGTGCCAGCAGTCCCTTGAGGACGGAGGAAGAGACCCAGTACTTC
TRBV5-1	-	-	TRBJ2-2	CASSLGQNTGELFF	TGCGCCAGCAGCTTGGGACAGAACACCGGGGAGCTGTTTTTT
TRBV11-3	-	TRBD2	TRBJ2-2	CASSSGGPTGELFF	TGTGCCAGCTCTAGCGGGGGGCCCACCGGGGAGCTGTTTTTT
TRBV2	-	-	TRBJ1-4	CASSEGGPPSTNEKLFF	TGTGCCAGCAGTGAAGGTGGCCCCCCATCAACTAATGAAAAACTGTTTTTT
TRBV7-9	-	-	TRBJ1-1	CATTALGAQNTEAFF	TGTGCCACCACCGCCTTGGGCGCCCAAAACACTGAAGCTTTCTTT
TRBV6-1	medium-sized	-	TRBJ1-5	CASSEARPGPQHF	TGTGCCAGCAGTGAAGCAAGACCGGGGCCCCAGCATTTT
TRBV5-3	-	TRBD1	TRBJ2-6	CARSFSTGGLTSGANVLTF	TGTGCCAGAAGCTTTTCGACAGGGGGACTAACCTCTGGGGCCAACGTCCTGACTTTC
TRBV5-6	-	TRBD1	TRBJ1-1	CASSMTGVRTEAFF	TGTGCCAGCAGCATGACAGGGGTTAGAACTGAAGCTTTCTTT
TRBV5-1	-	-	TRBJ1-2	CASSLEGRTNYGYTF	TGCGCCAGCAGCTTGGAAGGCAGGACTAACTATGGCTACACCTTC
TRBV6-6	-	-	TRBJ1-1	CASSADKNTEAFF	TGTGCCAGCAGTGCGGACAAGAACACTGAAGCTTTCTTT
TRBV11-2	-	TRBD2	TRBJ2-3	CASSSLAASTDTQYF	TGTGCCAGCAGTTCACTAGCGGCCTCCACAGATACGCAGTATTTT
TRBV6-6	-	-	TRBJ2-6	CASSDQASGANVLTF	TGTGCCAGCAGCGACCAGGCCTCTGGGGCCAACGTCCTGACTTTC
TRBV18	-	-	TRBJ2-7	CASSPYVSRDSYEQYF	TGTGCCAGCTCACCTTACGTCAGCAGGGACTCCTACGAGCAGTACTTC
TRBV25-1	-	TRBD1	TRBJ1-6	CASSGQGVGSPLHF	TGTGCCAGCAGTGGACAGGGGGTCGGTTCACCCCTCCACTTT
TRBV5-1	-	TRBD1	TRBJ2-3	CASSPGQGKADTQYF	TGCGCCAGCAGCCCGGGACAGGGGAAGGCAGATACGCAGTATTTT
TRBV29-1	-	TRBD1	TRBJ2-1	CSVEGTEKPRSSYNEQFF	TGCAGCGTTGAGGGGACAGAAAAACCTAGGAGCTCCTACAATGAGCAGTTCTTC